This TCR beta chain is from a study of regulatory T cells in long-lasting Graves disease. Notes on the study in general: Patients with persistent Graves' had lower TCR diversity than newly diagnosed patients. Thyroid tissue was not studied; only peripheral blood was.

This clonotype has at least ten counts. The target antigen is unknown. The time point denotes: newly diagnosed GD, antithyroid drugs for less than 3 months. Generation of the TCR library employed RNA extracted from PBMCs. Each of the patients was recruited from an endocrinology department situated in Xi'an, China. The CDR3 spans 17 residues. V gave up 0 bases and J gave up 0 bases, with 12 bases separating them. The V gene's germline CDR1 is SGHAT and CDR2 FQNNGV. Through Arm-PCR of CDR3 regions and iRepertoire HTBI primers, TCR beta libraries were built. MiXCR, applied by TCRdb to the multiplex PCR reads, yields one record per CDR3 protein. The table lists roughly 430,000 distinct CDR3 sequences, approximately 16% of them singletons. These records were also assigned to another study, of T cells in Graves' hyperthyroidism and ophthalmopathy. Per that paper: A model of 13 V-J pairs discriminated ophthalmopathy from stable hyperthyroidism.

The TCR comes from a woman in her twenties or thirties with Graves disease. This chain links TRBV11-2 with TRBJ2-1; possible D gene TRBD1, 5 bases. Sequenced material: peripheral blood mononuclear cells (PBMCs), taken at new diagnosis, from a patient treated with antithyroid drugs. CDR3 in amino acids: CASSLDERQSSYNEQFF. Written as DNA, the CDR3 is TGTGCCAGCAGCTTAGATGAGCGACAGAGCTCCTACAATGAGCAGTTCTTC.